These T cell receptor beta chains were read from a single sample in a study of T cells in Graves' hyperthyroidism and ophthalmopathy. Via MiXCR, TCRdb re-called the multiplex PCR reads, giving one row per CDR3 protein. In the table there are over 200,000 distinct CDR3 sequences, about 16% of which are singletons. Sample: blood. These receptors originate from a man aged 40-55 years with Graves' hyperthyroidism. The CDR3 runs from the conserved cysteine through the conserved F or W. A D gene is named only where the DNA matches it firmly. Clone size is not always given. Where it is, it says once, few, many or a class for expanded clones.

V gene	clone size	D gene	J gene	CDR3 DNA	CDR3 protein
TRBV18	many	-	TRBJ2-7	TGTGCCAGCTCGCCCGCGTCCGGGGGCGGGGTCTACGAGCAGTACTTC	CASSPASGGGVYEQYF
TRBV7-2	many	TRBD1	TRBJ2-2	TGTGCCAGCAGCTCCCTAGGGCCAGGGGGCTTACCGGACACCGGGGAGCTGTTTTTT	CASSSLGPGGLPDTGELFF
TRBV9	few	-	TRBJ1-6	TGTGCCAGCAGGGGGGGGGGTCTCAGGTCACCCCTCCACTTT	CASRGGGLRSPLHF
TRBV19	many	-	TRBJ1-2	TGTGCCAGTAGTACGCGGACAGAGTATGGCTACACCTTC	CASSTRTEYGYTF
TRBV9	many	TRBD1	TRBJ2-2	TGTGCCAGTATGACAGGGACCACCGGGGAGCTGTTTTTT	CASMTGTTGELFF
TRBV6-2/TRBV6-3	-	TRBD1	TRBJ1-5	TGTGCCAGCACACCTACAGGGGGCCATCAGCCCCAGCATTTT	CASTPTGGHQPQHF
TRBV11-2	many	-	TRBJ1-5	TGTGCCAGCAGCTTAGATATTGTTGGTCAGCCCCAGCATTTT	CASSLDIVGQPQHF
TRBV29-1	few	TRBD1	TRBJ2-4	TGCAGCGGAAGATCGGGACAGGGGGCCCTCCAGGGCATTCAGTACTTC	CSGRSGQGALQGIQYF
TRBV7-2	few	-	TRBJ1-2	TGTGCCAGCAGCTTTAACAGGGTCGGCTATGGCTACACCTTC	CASSFNRVGYGYTF
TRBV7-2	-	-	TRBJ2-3	TGTGCCAGCAGACCACAAAGACAGTCAGGCACAGATACGCAGTATTTT	CASRPQRQSGTDTQYF
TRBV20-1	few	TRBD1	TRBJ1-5	TGCAGTGCTCGGGACAGGGGAAAGGGATACAATCAGCCCCAGCATTTT	CSARDRGKGYNQPQHF
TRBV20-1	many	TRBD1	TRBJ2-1	TGCAGTGCTAGAGATTTTCGGACAGGGGGCTATGAGCAGTTCTTC	CSARDFRTGGYEQFF
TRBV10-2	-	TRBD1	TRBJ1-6	TGCGCCAGCAGACTACAGGGGGAGTCCCTCCACTTT	CASRLQGESLHF
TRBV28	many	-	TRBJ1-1	TGTGCCAGCAGCGAGCGACTAAGGCCGCGGGGGAACACTGAAGCTTTCTTT	CASSERLRPRGNTEAFF
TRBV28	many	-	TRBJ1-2	TGTGCCATTTTGGCCGGGGGGAGGGACTACACCTTC	CAILAGGRDYTF
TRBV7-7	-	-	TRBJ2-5	TGTGCTAGCAGCTTAAGAGGGGGGTCGGGAGAGACCCAGTACTTC	CASSLRGGSGETQYF
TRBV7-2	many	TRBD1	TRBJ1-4	TGTGCCAGCAGCTTACGGACAGGAAGGAATGAAAAACTGTTTTTT	CASSLRTGRNEKLFF
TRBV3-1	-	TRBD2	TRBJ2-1	TGTGCCAGCAGCCGCCTTACCGGGACTAGCCAAAATGAGCAGTTCTTC	CASSRLTGTSQNEQFF
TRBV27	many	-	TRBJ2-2	TGTGCCAGCAGTTTACAGGGAAGCACCGGGGAGCTGTTTTTT	CASSLQGSTGELFF
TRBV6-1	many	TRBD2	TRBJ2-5	TGTGCCAGCAGTGAATTGGCGGGGGTGGAGACCCAGTACTTC	CASSELAGVETQYF
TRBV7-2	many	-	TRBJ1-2	TGTGCCAGCAGCCCGTCGACGGCAAACTATGGCTACACCTTC	CASSPSTANYGYTF
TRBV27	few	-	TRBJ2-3	TGTGCCAGCAGAGCAAACATAGATACGCAGTATTTT	CASRANIDTQYF
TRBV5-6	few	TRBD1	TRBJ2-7	TGTGCCAGCAGCTCCGGGACAGGATATACCTACGAGCAGTACTTC	CASSSGTGYTYEQYF
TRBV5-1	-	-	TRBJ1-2	TGCGCCAGCAGCTTGGTTCCGGTAAACTATGGCTACACCTTC	CASSLVPVNYGYTF
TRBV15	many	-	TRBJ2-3	TGTGCCACCAGCAGAGATATTAGCGAAGATACGCAGTATTTT	CATSRDISEDTQYF
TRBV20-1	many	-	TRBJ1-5	TGCAGTGCTAGAGATTGGAGGGACCAGCCCCAGCATTTT	CSARDWRDQPQHF
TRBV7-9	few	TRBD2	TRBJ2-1	TGTGCCAGCAGCTTTGCTAGCGGGGGTTACAGTGAGCAGTTCTTC	CASSFASGGYSEQFF
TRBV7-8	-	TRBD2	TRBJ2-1	TGTGCCAGCAGCCCGAGCGGGAGGGCCTACAATGAGCAGTTCTTC	CASSPSGRAYNEQFF
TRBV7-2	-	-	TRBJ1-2	TGTGCCAGCAGCTTACAGGGGTCAGATGGCTACACCTTC	CASSLQGSDGYTF
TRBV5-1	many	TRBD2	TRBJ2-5	TGCGCCAGCCGCTCAGGACTAGCGGGGGGACCGACCCAAGAGACCCAGTACTTC	CASRSGLAGGPTQETQYF
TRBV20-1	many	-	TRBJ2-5	TGCAGTGCAGATCCTATTAAGCGGCCTCGCTACCAAGAGACCCAGTACTTC	CSADPIKRPRYQETQYF
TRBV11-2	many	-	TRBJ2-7	TGTGCCAGCAGCTTAGATCTAGGGGGGAGGACCTACGAGCAGTACTTC	CASSLDLGGRTYEQYF
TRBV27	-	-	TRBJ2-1	TGTGCCAGCAGTCCCCAGCCGAGTAATGAGCAGTTCTTC	CASSPQPSNEQFF
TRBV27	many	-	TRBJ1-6	TGTGCCAGCAGTTTTAACTATAATTCACCCCTCCACTTT	CASSFNYNSPLHF
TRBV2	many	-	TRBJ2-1	TGTGCCAGCACCACAGGGGAGGGGTACAATGAGCAGTTCTTC	CASTTGEGYNEQFF
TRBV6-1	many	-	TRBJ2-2	TGTGCCAGCAGCTACGACAGGAAGAACACCGGGGAGCTGTTTTTT	CASSYDRKNTGELFF
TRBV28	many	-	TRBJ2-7	TGTGCCAGCAGTTTGGGACTCCTCTCCTACGAGCAGTACTTC	CASSLGLLSYEQYF
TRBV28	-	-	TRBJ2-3	TGTGCCAGCACCGTACCTGGGGCAGATACGCAGTATTTT	CASTVPGADTQYF
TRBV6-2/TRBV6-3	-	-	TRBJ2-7	TGTGCCAGCAGTTACAACGGCGCAACCGCTCGTGGCTCCTCCAACGAGCAGTACTTC	CASSYNGATARGSSNEQYF
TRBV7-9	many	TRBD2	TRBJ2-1	TGTGCCAGCAGCTTTAGCGGGGGGGCGTACAATGAGCAGTTCTTC	CASSFSGGAYNEQFF
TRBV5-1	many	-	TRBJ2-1	TGCGCCAGCAGCTTGAACAGGTGGATGCACAATGAGCAGTTCTTC	CASSLNRWMHNEQFF
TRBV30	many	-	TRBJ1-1	TGTGCCTGGAGGTCCCTCGGGCAGAGGAACACTGAAGCTTTCTTT	CAWRSLGQRNTEAFF
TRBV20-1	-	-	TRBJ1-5	TGCAGTGCTAGACCACCAGGGCAGGATCAGCCCCAGCATTTT	CSARPPGQDQPQHF